This is a list of T cell receptor beta chains from one sample in a study of T cell responses to AZD1222 COVID-19 vaccine. Only in-frame clones appear in the TCRdb table, and some are missing; sequencing was by immunoSEQ multiplex PCR. The repertoire has tens of thousands of clones, nearly 90% of them found once; the top ten carry over 7.5%. Here the sequenced sample was peripheral blood, taken on day 0 of AZD1222 vaccination. These receptors all stem from an adult in good health. CDR3s include the opening cysteine and the closing phenylalanine or tryptophan. Each record gives: V gene, J gene, D gene, clone size, CDR3 protein, CDR3 DNA. D genes are given only for firm matches. Clone size is given for some rows only: seen once, a few or many times, or a class if the clone is expanded.

V gene: TRBV24-1; J gene: TRBJ2-1; D gene: -; clone size: -; CDR3 protein: CATSDSGAPPDEQFF; CDR3 DNA: TGTGCCACCAGTGATTCGGGGGCCCCCCCGGATGAGCAGTTCTTC
V gene: TRBV7-6; J gene: TRBJ2-1; D gene: TRBD2; clone size: -; CDR3 protein: CASSFTSGGAGEQFF; CDR3 DNA: TGTGCCAGCAGCTTCACTAGCGGGGGGGCCGGTGAGCAGTTCTTC
V gene: TRBV7-9; J gene: TRBJ2-1; D gene: TRBD2; clone size: -; CDR3 protein: CASSLGLAEFDEQFF; CDR3 DNA: TGTGCCAGCAGCTTAGGACTAGCGGAATTCGATGAGCAGTTCTTC
V gene: TRBV6-5; J gene: TRBJ1-1; D gene: -; clone size: -; CDR3 protein: CASSTSQMNTEAFF; CDR3 DNA: TGTGCCAGCAGTACGTCCCAAATGAACACTGAAGCTTTCTTT
V gene: TRBV7-2; J gene: TRBJ1-1; D gene: -; clone size: once; CDR3 protein: CASRSGQLNTEAFF; CDR3 DNA: TGTGCCAGCAGGAGTGGACAGTTAAACACTGAAGCTTTCTTT
V gene: TRBV9; J gene: TRBJ1-2; D gene: TRBD1; clone size: once; CDR3 protein: CASSERTGVGYGYTF; CDR3 DNA: TGTGCCAGCAGCGAACGGACAGGGGTGGGCTATGGCTACACCTTC
V gene: TRBV7-6; J gene: TRBJ2-2; D gene: TRBD1; clone size: -; CDR3 protein: CASSRQGQNTGELFF; CDR3 DNA: TGTGCCAGCAGCCGACAGGGGCAAAACACCGGGGAGCTGTTTTTT
V gene: TRBV7-8; J gene: TRBJ1-4; D gene: -; clone size: -; CDR3 protein: CASSFGGTNEKLFF; CDR3 DNA: TGTGCCAGCAGCTTTGGGGGTACTAATGAAAAACTGTTTTTT
V gene: TRBV18; J gene: TRBJ1-4; D gene: -; clone size: -; CDR3 protein: CASSPRGEAEKLFF; CDR3 DNA: TGTGCCAGCTCACCTAGGGGGGAAGCTGAAAAACTGTTTTTT
V gene: TRBV2; J gene: TRBJ2-1; D gene: -; clone size: few; CDR3 protein: CASNNVGGNEQFF; CDR3 DNA: TGTGCCAGCAATAACGTGGGAGGCAATGAGCAGTTCTTC
V gene: TRBV15; J gene: TRBJ2-2; D gene: -; clone size: -; CDR3 protein: CATRSIPRGLAFSNTGELFF; CDR3 DNA: TGTGCCACCAGAAGCATCCCACGGGGCCTGGCATTTTCGAACACCGGGGAGCTGTTTTTT
V gene: TRBV7-8; J gene: TRBJ1-1; D gene: -; clone size: -; CDR3 protein: CASSLTVRANTEAFF; CDR3 DNA: TGTGCCAGCAGCCTGACCGTTAGGGCGAACACTGAAGCTTTCTTT
V gene: TRBV2; J gene: TRBJ2-6; D gene: TRBD1; clone size: -; CDR3 protein: CASSRQGPISSGANVLTF; CDR3 DNA: TGTGCCAGCAGTAGACAGGGTCCCATCTCCTCTGGGGCCAACGTCCTGACTTTC
V gene: TRBV7-2; J gene: TRBJ1-6; D gene: -; clone size: -; CDR3 protein: CASSIGESNSPLHF; CDR3 DNA: TGTGCCAGCAGCATAGGGGAAAGTAATTCACCCCTCCACTTT
V gene: TRBV4-1; J gene: TRBJ1-1; D gene: -; clone size: -; CDR3 protein: CASSQDPNLNTEAFF; CDR3 DNA: TGCGCCAGCAGCCAAGATCCAAACCTGAACACTGAAGCTTTCTTT
V gene: TRBV7-9; J gene: TRBJ2-7; D gene: -; clone size: -; CDR3 protein: CASSATALEQYF; CDR3 DNA: TGTGCCAGCAGCGCTACAGCCCTCGAGCAGTACTTC
V gene: TRBV19; J gene: TRBJ2-2; D gene: -; clone size: -; CDR3 protein: CASSIDGGAKTGELFF; CDR3 DNA: TGTGCCAGTAGTATTGATGGGGGGGCGAAGACCGGGGAGCTGTTTTTT
V gene: TRBV4-2; J gene: TRBJ1-1; D gene: -; clone size: once; CDR3 protein: CASSQRGMNTEAFF; CDR3 DNA: TGTGCCAGCAGCCAGAGGGGGATGAACACTGAAGCTTTCTTT
V gene: TRBV6-1; J gene: TRBJ2-7; D gene: TRBD1; clone size: -; CDR3 protein: CASSERWDSYEQYF; CDR3 DNA: TGTGCCAGCAGTGAAAGGTGGGACAGCTACGAGCAGTACTTC
V gene: TRBV12-3/TRBV12-4; J gene: TRBJ1-1; D gene: -; clone size: -; CDR3 protein: CASSTSTNTEAFF; CDR3 DNA: TGTGCCAGCAGCACCTCGACGAACACTGAAGCTTTCTTT
V gene: TRBV7-9; J gene: TRBJ2-1; D gene: TRBD1; clone size: -; CDR3 protein: CASSLGGQALF; CDR3 DNA: TGTGCCAGCAGCTTAGGAGGACAGGCACTCTTC
V gene: TRBV5-1; J gene: TRBJ1-4; D gene: -; clone size: -; CDR3 protein: CASSLDRNEKLFF; CDR3 DNA: TGCGCCAGCAGCTTGGACAGGAATGAAAAACTGTTTTTT
V gene: TRBV7-2; J gene: TRBJ2-3; D gene: TRBD2; clone size: -; CDR3 protein: CASSPLSGGPIGDTQYF; CDR3 DNA: TGTGCCAGCAGCCCCCTAAGCGGGGGGCCAATCGGAGATACGCAGTATTTT
V gene: TRBV18; J gene: TRBJ2-1; D gene: TRBD1; clone size: -; CDR3 protein: CASSPYGTVNNEQFF; CDR3 DNA: TGTGCCAGCTCACCATACGGGACAGTAAACAATGAGCAGTTCTTC
V gene: TRBV29-1; J gene: TRBJ1-4; D gene: -; clone size: few; CDR3 protein: CSVEVRGAKEKLFF; CDR3 DNA: TGCAGCGTTGAAGTACGGGGGGCAAAAGAAAAACTGTTTTTT
V gene: TRBV7-3; J gene: TRBJ2-3; D gene: -; clone size: -; CDR3 protein: CASSLGLAGTDTQYF; CDR3 DNA: TGTGCCAGCAGCTTGGGACTGGCGGGCACAGATACGCAGTATTTT
V gene: TRBV6-5; J gene: TRBJ2-2; D gene: TRBD2; clone size: -; CDR3 protein: CASRSSGGHTGELFF; CDR3 DNA: TGTGCCAGCAGGTCCAGCGGGGGGCACACCGGGGAGCTGTTTTTT
V gene: TRBV6-5; J gene: TRBJ1-3; D gene: -; clone size: -; CDR3 protein: CASSYSRTGNTIYF; CDR3 DNA: TGTGCCAGCAGTTACTCCCGAACTGGAAACACCATATATTTT
V gene: TRBV19; J gene: TRBJ1-1; D gene: TRBD1; clone size: -; CDR3 protein: CASTERTGNTEAFF; CDR3 DNA: TGTGCCTCCACGGAGAGGACAGGGAACACTGAAGCTTTCTTT
V gene: TRBV5-1; J gene: TRBJ2-3; D gene: TRBD2; clone size: -; CDR3 protein: CASSFLAGTDTQYF; CDR3 DNA: TGCGCCAGCAGCTTTCTAGCGGGGACAGATACGCAGTATTTT
V gene: TRBV6-5; J gene: TRBJ1-1; D gene: -; clone size: once; CDR3 protein: CASRGQGTEAFF; CDR3 DNA: TGTGCCAGCAGGGGACAAGGCACTGAAGCTTTCTTT
V gene: TRBV5-1; J gene: TRBJ1-2; D gene: -; clone size: -; CDR3 protein: CASSSGHTANYGYTF; CDR3 DNA: TGCGCCAGCAGCTCCGGACATACAGCTAACTATGGCTACACCTTC
V gene: TRBV5-1; J gene: TRBJ1-2; D gene: -; clone size: few; CDR3 protein: CASSAGLDYGYTF; CDR3 DNA: TGCGCCAGCAGCGCGGGACTTGATTACGGCTACACCTTC
V gene: TRBV19; J gene: TRBJ1-5; D gene: TRBD1; clone size: -; CDR3 protein: CASSPPTGGNQPQHF; CDR3 DNA: TGTGCCAGTAGTCCCCCGACAGGGGGCAATCAGCCCCAGCATTTT
V gene: TRBV15; J gene: TRBJ1-2; D gene: -; clone size: -; CDR3 protein: CATSRDRNYGYTF; CDR3 DNA: TGTGCCACCAGCAGAGATAGGAACTATGGCTACACCTTC
V gene: TRBV19; J gene: TRBJ1-2; D gene: -; clone size: -; CDR3 protein: CASTSLEQVHYVVGYTF; CDR3 DNA: TGTGCCAGTACCTCGCTTGAACAGGTTCACTATGTCGTTGGCTACACCTTC
V gene: TRBV5-1; J gene: TRBJ2-5; D gene: -; clone size: -; CDR3 protein: CASSPEGETQYF; CDR3 DNA: TGCGCCAGCAGCCCGGAGGGCGAGACCCAGTACTTC
V gene: TRBV13; J gene: TRBJ2-2; D gene: TRBD2; clone size: -; CDR3 protein: CASSLESLGASGGMNTGELFF; CDR3 DNA: TGTGCCAGCAGCTTAGAATCGCTGGGGGCTAGCGGGGGGATGAACACCGGGGAGCTGTTTTTT
V gene: TRBV7-9; J gene: TRBJ2-1; D gene: -; clone size: -; CDR3 protein: CATPEGGGSNEQFF; CDR3 DNA: TGTGCCACCCCCGAGGGGGGGGGATCCAATGAGCAGTTCTTC
V gene: TRBV29-1; J gene: TRBJ2-3; D gene: -; clone size: -; CDR3 protein: CSEGGPNTDTQYF; CDR3 DNA: TGCAGCGAGGGCGGACCTAACACAGATACGCAGTATTTT
V gene: TRBV4-1; J gene: TRBJ1-4; D gene: -; clone size: -; CDR3 protein: CASSQEVVQATNEKLFF; CDR3 DNA: TGCGCCAGCAGCCAAGAGGTGGTACAAGCAACTAATGAAAAACTGTTTTTT
V gene: TRBV19; J gene: TRBJ1-1; D gene: TRBD1; clone size: -; CDR3 protein: CASSGPWTGKGEAFF; CDR3 DNA: TGTGCCAGTAGTGGACCCTGGACAGGAAAGGGTGAAGCTTTCTTT
V gene: TRBV5-4; J gene: TRBJ1-4; D gene: -; clone size: -; CDR3 protein: CASSRGADLNEKLFF; CDR3 DNA: TGTGCCAGCAGTCGCGGGGCAGACCTTAATGAAAAACTGTTTTTT
V gene: TRBV30; J gene: TRBJ1-2; D gene: -; clone size: -; CDR3 protein: CAWSVHGPTYGYTF; CDR3 DNA: TGTGCCTGGAGTGTCCATGGCCCCACCTATGGCTACACCTTC
V gene: TRBV7-9; J gene: TRBJ2-2; D gene: TRBD2; clone size: -; CDR3 protein: CASSSLAVNTGELFF; CDR3 DNA: TGTGCCAGCAGCTCACTAGCGGTTAACACCGGGGAGCTGTTTTTT
V gene: TRBV5-8; J gene: TRBJ2-3; D gene: -; clone size: -; CDR3 protein: CASGSGGHTDTQYF; CDR3 DNA: TGTGCCAGCGGCTCGGGGGGACACACAGATACGCAGTATTTT
V gene: TRBV5-1; J gene: TRBJ2-1; D gene: TRBD1; clone size: -; CDR3 protein: CASSQNPGQGANEQFF; CDR3 DNA: TGCGCCAGCAGCCAAAACCCGGGACAGGGGGCTAATGAGCAGTTCTTC
V gene: TRBV6-5; J gene: TRBJ1-5; D gene: -; clone size: -; CDR3 protein: CASRRDVNQPQHF; CDR3 DNA: TGTGCCAGCAGACGGGACGTCAATCAGCCCCAGCATTTT
V gene: TRBV9; J gene: TRBJ2-7; D gene: -; clone size: -; CDR3 protein: CASSVGDTGTYEQYF; CDR3 DNA: TGTGCCAGCAGCGTAGGGGACACAGGCACCTACGAGCAGTACTTC
V gene: TRBV5-1; J gene: TRBJ1-1; D gene: -; clone size: -; CDR3 protein: CASSLDRTNTEAFF; CDR3 DNA: TGCGCCAGCAGCTTGGACCGGACAAACACTGAAGCTTTCTTT
V gene: TRBV5-5; J gene: TRBJ1-2; D gene: -; clone size: -; CDR3 protein: CASRSAGVYGYTF; CDR3 DNA: TGTGCCAGCAGATCCGCGGGGGTCTATGGCTACACCTTC
V gene: TRBV2; J gene: TRBJ2-1; D gene: -; clone size: -; CDR3 protein: CASSETRHEQFF; CDR3 DNA: TGTGCCAGCAGCGAGACTAGACATGAGCAGTTCTTC
V gene: TRBV7-8; J gene: TRBJ2-7; D gene: -; clone size: -; CDR3 protein: CASSLAGWTYEQYF; CDR3 DNA: TGTGCCAGCAGCTTGGCAGGGTGGACCTACGAGCAGTACTTC